This entry lists 8 T cell receptor beta chains sequenced from one sample in a study of blood T cell repertoires in COVID-19. The method was immunoSEQ multiplex PCR; TCRdb's version includes in-frame clones alone and lacks a portion of them. Counted here are 150,000 to 200,000 clones, 85% occurring once; the ten biggest clones make up about 3.3%. Sequenced material: peripheral blood. The receptors come from a human donor with acute or convalescent COVID-19. The donor label of this sample is uncertain.

CDR3 in amino acids: CARSSSGGVGCCTGELFF. The CDR3 coding sequence is TGTGCCAGAAGCTCCTCGGGGGGGGTCGGTTGTTGCACCGGGGAGCTGTTTTTT. The genes are TRBV7-5 and TRBJ2-2; the table's D call, TRBD2, has no DNA check behind it. TRBV7-5 is reported as a pseudogene. The CDR3 contains 18 residues.

The chain employs TRBV5-4 and TRBJ1-1, with D tentatively TRBD1 (5 bases). In germline, CDR1 is SGHNT, CDR2 YYREEE (reference sequence). V lost 0 bases and J 5 bases, leaving 8 bases between the germline ends. The CDR3 has 13 amino acids. DNA of the CDR3: TGTGCCAGCAGCTTGGAGGGGAGGACTGAAGCTTTCTTT. Its protein is CASSLEGRTEAFF.

V gene TRBV11-2 combines with J gene TRBJ1-6; D uncertain. This CDR3 comprises 13 residues. Trimming removed 3 bases from V and 8 bases from J, with 8 bases in between. CDR1 and CDR2 (germline): SGHAT, FQNNGV. For the CDR3, the DNA is TGTGCCAGCAGCTTGAGGGCCGATTCACCCCTCCACTTT. Amino acids: CASSLRADSPLHF.

The V gene is TRBV5-1, the J gene TRBJ2-5; maybe TRBD2 (5 bases). The CDR3 covers 14 residues. Trimming stripped 4 bases from V and 5 bases from J, with 15 bases between. CDR1 SGHRS and CDR2 YFSETQ come from the germline V gene. CDR3 DNA: TGCGCCAGCAGCCGAGGGAGCCGAAGGGAGACCCAGTACTTC. Translated, it gives CASSRGSRRETQYF.

This clone was picked up a small number of times. The CDR3 loop reads CASSPVRSSYNEQFF. CDR3 nucleotides: TGTGCCAGCTCACCCGTCCGGAGCTCCTACAATGAGCAGTTCTTC. The chain links TRBV18 to TRBJ2-1; the D is unclear. Germline loops: CDR1 KGHSH, CDR2 LQKENI. Trimming took off 3 bases at V and 0 bases at J, with 9 bases between the two ends. This CDR3 comprises 15 residues.

This chain connects TRBV4-2 to TRBJ1-2, with 8 bases identical to TRBD1. CDR3 length: 14 amino acids. Germline V CDR1 and CDR2: LGHNA, YNFKEQ. Trimming took 4 bases from V and 4 from J; bases not matched to a gene: 5. The CDR3 coding sequence is TGTGCCAGCAGCCCTGGACAGGGAGGCTATGGCTACACCTTC. As protein: CASSPGQGGYGYTF.

The chain carries TRBV5-8 and TRBJ1-5; D remains unclear. The CDR3 spans 13 residues. CDR1 SGHTS and CDR2 YDEGEE come from the germline V gene. The V end lost 1 base, the J end lost 6 bases, and 8 bases lay between the germline ends. The CDR3 region has the DNA TGTGCCAGCAGCTTGAATTCCGGTCAGCCCCAGCATTTT. Encoded protein: CASSLNSGQPQHF.

The V call is TRBV11-3, the J call TRBJ1-1; no definite D call. The CDR3 runs to 14 residues. Germline values: CDR1 SGHNT, CDR2 YENEEA. V lost 4 bases, J lost 2 bases, and 11 bases lay in between. CDR3 amino acids: CASSSTVTNTEAFF. As DNA, the CDR3 is TGTGCCAGCAGCTCCACCGTGACTAACACTGAAGCTTTCTTT.